A single sample is the source of the 10 T cell receptor delta chains below, sequenced in a study of gamma-delta chains in newborns, infants, children. TCRdb re-processed the reads using CATT. This table has several thousand delta-chain clones, around 2.8% appearing once. Sequencing was done on a sample of blood. The receptors come from a child who was a newborn, infant or young child, either healthy, febrile or measles-vaccinated (not recorded which).

On this clone itself: The protein TCRdb gives is from a much larger clone and does not agree with this DNA's translation at residue 9, likely a read error; the protein shown here comes from the DNA. The genes are TRDV2 and TRDJ3, with 12 positions matching TRDD3. The germline V gene encodes CDR1 GEAIGNYY and CDR2 EKD. Germline trimming cut 3 bases from V and 0 bases from J; bases unmatched to any gene: 5. CDR3 length equals 19 residues. The CDR3 loop reads CACDSLGDTVSWDTRQMFF. In nucleotides, the CDR3 is TGTGCCTGTGACTCCCTGGGGGATACGGTCTCCTGGGACACCCGACAGATGTTTTTC.

A note on this clone: The protein that TCRdb holds for this DNA derives from a much larger clone and differs from the translated DNA at residue 6, which likely indicates a read error; the protein shown here is translated from the DNA. CDR3 bases: TGTGCCTGTGACACCAGTGTTGGGACCGATAAACTCATCTTT. This gives the protein CACDTSVGTDKLIF. The V gene is TRDV2, the J gene TRDJ1; unclear D gene. Trimming pared 0 bases from V and 2 bases from J, leaving 9 bases between. Germline V lookup: CDR1 GEAIGNYY, CDR2 EKD. CDR3 length: 14 amino acids.

The table lists this clone with a few counts. The protein recorded in TCRdb matches a much larger clone and deviates from this DNA's translation at residue 16, suggesting a read error; the protein here is obtained by translating the DNA. This chain links TRDV2 with TRDJ3, with 9 nucleotides matching TRDD3. This CDR3 is built from 18 residues. In germline, CDR1 is GEAIGNYY, CDR2 EKD. CDR3 DNA: TGTGCCTGTGACACCGTACTGGGGGACTCCTGGGACACCCGACAGTTGTTTTTC. It translates to CACDTVLGDSWDTRQLFF.

Concerning this clone: The protein in TCRdb stems from a much larger clone and differs at residue 4 from this DNA's translation, likely a read error; here the protein is translated from the DNA. DNA for the CDR3: TGTGCCTGTGGCACCCTGGGGACACCCTACGATAAACTCATCTTT. Protein sequence: CACGTLGTPYDKLIF. The rearrangement joins TRDV2 to TRDJ1; tentative D call: TRDD3 (6 bases). The CDR3 has 15 residues. Germline assignment: CDR1 GEAIGNYY and CDR2 EKD.

Regarding this clone: This may come from a read error, since a much larger clone is one base off. CDR3 residues: CACDTLGITTFGYTDNLIF. The CDR3 coding sequence is TGTGCCTGTGACACCCTGGGGATAACCACCTTTGGCTACACCGATAACCTCATCTTT. The gene calls are TRDV2 and TRDJ1; 7 bases line up with TRDD3. From germline, CDR1 is GEAIGNYY and CDR2 EKD. This CDR3 has 19 amino acids.

For this clone: This probably arose from a read error, given a far larger clone one base away. Other DNA sequences in this specimen translate into the identical CDR3. V gene TRDV2 combines with J gene TRDJ3, with 13 nucleotides matching TRDD3. CDR3 length: 22 residues. Germline values: CDR1 GEAIGNYY, CDR2 EKD. The CDR3 nucleotides are TGTGCCTGTGACACTCGTACTGGGGGATACGCGATTGACTCCTGGGACACCCGGCAGATGTTTTTC. Translation gives CACDTRTGGYAIDSWDTRQMFF.

Comments on this clone: This may be a read error: a much more frequent sequence differs by one nucleotide. In the same sample, other DNA sequences code for this CDR3. The gene calls are TRDV2 and TRDJ3; D is ambiguous. Germline-derived CDR1 and CDR2 are GEAIGNYY and EKD. CDR3 length: 19 amino acids. The V and J ends lost 1 base and 0 bases respectively, with 15 bases between them. The CDR3 region has the DNA TGTGCCTGTGACACGGACTATACAGTAAGCTCCTGGGACACCCGACAGATGTTTTTC. This gives the protein CACDTDYTVSSWDTRQMFF.

This clone has more than one count but fewer than ten. This likely came from a read error, as a far larger clone is one base away. The V and J genes are TRDV1 and TRDJ2; D remains unclear. The CDR3 totals 15 residues. Germline assignment: CDR1 TSWWSYY and CDR2 QGS. Trimming removed 4 bases from V and 13 bases from J, with 22 bases in between. The CDR3 spells CALGVENSVRRRLFF. CDR3 coding DNA: TGTGCTCTTGGGGTCGAGAATTCCGTCAGACGTCGACTCTTCTTT.

Regarding this clone: The protein that TCRdb holds for this DNA derives from a much larger clone and differs from the translated DNA at residue 6, which likely indicates a read error; the protein shown here is translated from the DNA. This chain joins TRDV2 and TRDJ3, with 10 bases fitting TRDD3. This CDR3 comprises 18 residues. The germline gives CDR1 GEAIGNYY, CDR2 EKD. Trimming took 2 bases from V and 3 from J; bases not matched to a gene: 6. The CDR3 DNA reads TGTGCCTGTGACAGTCGGGGGGATACGCGCTGGGACACCCGACAGATGTTTTTC. Its translation: CACDSRGDTRWDTRQMFF.

The J gene is TRDJ1, the V gene TRAV29/DV5, with 10 bases lining up with TRDD3. Per the germline V gene, CDR1 is NSMFDY and CDR2 is ISSIKDK. CDR3 length: 22 amino acids. The CDR3, as DNA: TGTTCCGCAAGCGCGCTTCCTACAGGTGTTGTGGGGGATACCTCGGGGACCGATAAACTCATCTTT. Encoded protein: CSASALPTGVVGDTSGTDKLIF.